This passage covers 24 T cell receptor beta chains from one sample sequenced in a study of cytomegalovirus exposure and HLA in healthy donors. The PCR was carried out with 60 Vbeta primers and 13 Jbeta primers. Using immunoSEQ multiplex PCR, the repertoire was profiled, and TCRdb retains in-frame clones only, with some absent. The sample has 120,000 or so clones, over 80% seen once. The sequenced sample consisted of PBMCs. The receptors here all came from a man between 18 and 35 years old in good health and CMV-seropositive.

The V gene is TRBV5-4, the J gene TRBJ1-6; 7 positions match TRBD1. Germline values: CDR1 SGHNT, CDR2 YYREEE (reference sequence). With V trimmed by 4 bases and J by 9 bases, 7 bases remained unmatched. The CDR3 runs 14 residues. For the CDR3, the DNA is TGTGCCAGCAGCCCAGGACAGGTTGCTTCACCCCTCCACTTT. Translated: CASSPGQVASPLHF.

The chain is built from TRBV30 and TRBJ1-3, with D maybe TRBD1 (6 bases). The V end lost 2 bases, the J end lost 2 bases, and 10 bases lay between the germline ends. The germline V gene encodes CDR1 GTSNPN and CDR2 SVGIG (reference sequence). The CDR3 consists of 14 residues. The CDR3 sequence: CAWSSDRPGNTIYF. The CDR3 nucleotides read TGTGCCTGGAGTAGCGACAGGCCTGGAAACACCATATATTTT.

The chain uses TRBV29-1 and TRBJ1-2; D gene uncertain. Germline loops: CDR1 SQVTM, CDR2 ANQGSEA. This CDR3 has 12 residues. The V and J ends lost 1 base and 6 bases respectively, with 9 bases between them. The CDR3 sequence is CSVEGWLDGYTF. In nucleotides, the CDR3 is TGCAGCGTTGAAGGATGGTTAGATGGCTACACCTTC.

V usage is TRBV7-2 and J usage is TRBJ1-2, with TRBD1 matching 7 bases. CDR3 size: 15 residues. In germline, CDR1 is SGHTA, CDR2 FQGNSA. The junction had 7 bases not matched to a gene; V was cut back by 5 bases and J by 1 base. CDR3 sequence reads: CASSPRQGINYGYTF. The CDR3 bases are TGTGCCAGCAGCCCCCGACAGGGTATTAACTATGGCTACACCTTC.

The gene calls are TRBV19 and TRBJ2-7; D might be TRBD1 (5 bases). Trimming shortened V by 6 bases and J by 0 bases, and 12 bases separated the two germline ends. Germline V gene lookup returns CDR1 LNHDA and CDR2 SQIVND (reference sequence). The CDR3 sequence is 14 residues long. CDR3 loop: CASRPDTNSYEQYF. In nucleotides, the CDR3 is TGTGCCAGTAGACCGGACACAAACTCCTACGAGCAGTACTTC.

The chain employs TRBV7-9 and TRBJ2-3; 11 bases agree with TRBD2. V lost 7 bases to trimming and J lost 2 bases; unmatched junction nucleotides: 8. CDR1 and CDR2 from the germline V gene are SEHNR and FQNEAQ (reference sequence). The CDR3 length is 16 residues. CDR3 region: CASTRVTSGATDTQYF. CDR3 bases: TGTGCCAGCACCCGGGTGACTAGCGGGGCCACAGATACGCAGTATTTT.

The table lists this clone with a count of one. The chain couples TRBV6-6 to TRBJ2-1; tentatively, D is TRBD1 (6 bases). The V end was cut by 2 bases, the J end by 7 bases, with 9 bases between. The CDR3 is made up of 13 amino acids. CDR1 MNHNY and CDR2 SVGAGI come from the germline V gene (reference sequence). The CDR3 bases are TGTGCCAGCAGTTACGGGACAACAAATGAGCAGTTCTTC. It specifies CASSYGTTNEQFF.

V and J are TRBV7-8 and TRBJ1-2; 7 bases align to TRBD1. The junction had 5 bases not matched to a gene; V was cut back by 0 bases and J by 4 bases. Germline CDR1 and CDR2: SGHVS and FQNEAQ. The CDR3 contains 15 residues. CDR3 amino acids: CASSLAEGQTYGYTF. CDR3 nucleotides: TGTGCCAGCAGCTTAGCGGAGGGACAGACCTATGGCTACACCTTC. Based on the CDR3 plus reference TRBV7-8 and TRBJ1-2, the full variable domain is GAGVSQSPRYKVAKRGQDVALRCDPISGHVSLFWYQQALGQGPEFLTYFQNEAQLDKSGLPSDRFFAERPEGSVSTLKIQRTQQEDSAVYLCASSLAEGQTYGYTFGSGTRLTVV.

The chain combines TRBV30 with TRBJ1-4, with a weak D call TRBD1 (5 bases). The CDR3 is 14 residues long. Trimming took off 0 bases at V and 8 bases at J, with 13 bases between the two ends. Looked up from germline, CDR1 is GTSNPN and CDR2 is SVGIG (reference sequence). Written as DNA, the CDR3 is TGTGCCTGGAGTGTAGGAGGGGCTGGGGAAAAACTGTTTTTT. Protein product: CAWSVGGAGEKLFF.

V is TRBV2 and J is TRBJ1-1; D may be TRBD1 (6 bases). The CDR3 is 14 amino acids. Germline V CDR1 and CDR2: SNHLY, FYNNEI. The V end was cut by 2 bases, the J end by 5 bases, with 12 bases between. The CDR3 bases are TGTGCCAGCAGTGAAAAGGGACAAGGGACTGAAGCTTTCTTT. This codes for CASSEKGQGTEAFF.

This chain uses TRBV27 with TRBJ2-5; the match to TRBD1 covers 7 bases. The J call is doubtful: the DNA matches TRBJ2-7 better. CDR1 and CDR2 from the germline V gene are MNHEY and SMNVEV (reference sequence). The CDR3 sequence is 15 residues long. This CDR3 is CASSLFGTEAYEQYF. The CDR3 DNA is TGTGCCAGCAGTTTATTTGGGACAGAAGCCTACGAGCAGTACTTC.

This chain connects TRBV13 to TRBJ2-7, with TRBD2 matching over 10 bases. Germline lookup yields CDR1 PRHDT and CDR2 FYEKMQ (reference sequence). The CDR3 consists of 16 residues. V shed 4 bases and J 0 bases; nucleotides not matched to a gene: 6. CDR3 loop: CASSSVAGGDSYEQYF. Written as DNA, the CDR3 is TGTGCCAGCAGCTCTGTAGCGGGGGGCGACTCCTACGAGCAGTACTTC.

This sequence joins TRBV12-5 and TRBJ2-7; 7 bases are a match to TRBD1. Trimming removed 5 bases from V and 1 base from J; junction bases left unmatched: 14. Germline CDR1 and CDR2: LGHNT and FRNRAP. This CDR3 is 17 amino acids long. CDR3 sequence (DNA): TGTGCTAGTGGTCCAGGCGGCGTGACAGGGCCTTCCTACGAGCAGTACTTC. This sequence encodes CASGPGGVTGPSYEQYF.

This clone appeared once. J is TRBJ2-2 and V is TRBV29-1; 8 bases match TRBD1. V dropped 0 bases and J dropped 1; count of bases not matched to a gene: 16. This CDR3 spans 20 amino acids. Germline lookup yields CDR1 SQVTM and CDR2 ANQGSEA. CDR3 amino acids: CSVEDRKYWWGTGNTGELFF. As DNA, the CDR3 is TGCAGCGTTGAAGATAGGAAGTATTGGTGGGGGACAGGGAACACCGGGGAGCTGTTTTTT.

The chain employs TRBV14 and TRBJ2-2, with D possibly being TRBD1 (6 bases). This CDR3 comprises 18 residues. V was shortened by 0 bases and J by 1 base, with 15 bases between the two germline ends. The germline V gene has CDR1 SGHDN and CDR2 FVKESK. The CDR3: CASSQEGGAAENTGELFF. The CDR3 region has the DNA TGTGCCAGCAGCCAAGAAGGGGGAGCTGCCGAGAACACCGGGGAGCTGTTTTTT. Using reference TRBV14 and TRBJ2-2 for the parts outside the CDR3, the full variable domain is EAGVTQFPSHSVIEKGQTVTLRCDPISGHDNLYWYRRVMGKEIKFLLHFVKESKQDESGMPNNRFLAERTGGTYSTLKVQPAELEDSGVYFCASSQEGGAAENTGELFFGEGSRLTVL.

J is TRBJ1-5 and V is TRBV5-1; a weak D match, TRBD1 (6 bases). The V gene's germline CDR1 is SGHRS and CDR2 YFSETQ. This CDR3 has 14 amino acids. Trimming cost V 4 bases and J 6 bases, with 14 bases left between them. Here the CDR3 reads CASSRGGQGQPQHF. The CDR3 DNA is TGCGCCAGCAGCCGCGGGGGGCAGGGTCAGCCCCAGCATTTT.

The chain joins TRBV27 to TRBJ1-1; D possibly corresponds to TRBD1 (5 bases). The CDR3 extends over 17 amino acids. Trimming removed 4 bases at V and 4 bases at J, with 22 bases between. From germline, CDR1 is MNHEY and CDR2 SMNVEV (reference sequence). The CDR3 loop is CASSSTHFGGMGTEAFF. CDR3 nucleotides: TGTGCCAGCAGTTCAACCCATTTCGGGGGAATGGGCACTGAAGCTTTCTTT.

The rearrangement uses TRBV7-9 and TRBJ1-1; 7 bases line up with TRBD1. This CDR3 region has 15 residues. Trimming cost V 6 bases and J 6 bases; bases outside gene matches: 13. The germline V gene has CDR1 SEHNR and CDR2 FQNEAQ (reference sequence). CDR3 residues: CASRRGQAGSPEAFF. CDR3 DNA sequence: TGTGCCAGCAGACGCGGACAGGCCGGGTCCCCTGAAGCTTTCTTT.

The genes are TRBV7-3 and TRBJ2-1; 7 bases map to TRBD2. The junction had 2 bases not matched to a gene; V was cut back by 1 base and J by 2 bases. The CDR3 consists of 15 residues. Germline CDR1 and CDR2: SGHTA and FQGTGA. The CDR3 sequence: CASSLSAGAYNEQFF. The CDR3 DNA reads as TGTGCCAGCAGCTTAAGTGCGGGGGCCTACAATGAGCAGTTCTTC.

In DNA, the CDR3 is TGTGCCAGCAGCTCCTACTCTGGGGCCAACGTCCTGACTTTC. Protein sequence: CASSSYSGANVLTF. The J gene is TRBJ2-6, the V gene TRBV7-6; no clear D. This CDR3 has 14 amino acids. Per the germline V gene, CDR1 is SGHVS and CDR2 is FNYEAQ. V was clipped by 4 bases and J by 0 bases, with 4 bases between them. The whole variable domain, filled in from reference TRBV7-6 and TRBJ2-6, reads GAGVSQSPRYKVTKRGQDVALRCDPISGHVSLYWYRQALGQGPEFLTYFNYEAQQDKSGLPNDRFSAERPEGSISTLTIQRTEQRDSAMYRCASSSYSGANVLTFGAGSRLTVL.

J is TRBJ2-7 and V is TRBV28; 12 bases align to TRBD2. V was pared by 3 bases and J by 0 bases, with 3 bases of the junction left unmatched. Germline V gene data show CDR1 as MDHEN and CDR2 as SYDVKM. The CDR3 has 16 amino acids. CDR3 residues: CASSFRLAGDSYEQYF. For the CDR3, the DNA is TGTGCCAGCAGTTTTCGACTAGCGGGGGACTCCTACGAGCAGTACTTC.

Here the CDR3 DNA reads TGTGCCAGCAGCTTGGACCATCTAATGGGACAGCGAGCCTACGAGCAGTACTTC. It encodes CASSLDHLMGQRAYEQYF. The chain combines TRBV5-5 with TRBJ2-7, with 7 bases that match TRBD1. Germline assignment: CDR1 SGHKS and CDR2 YYEKEE (reference sequence). This CDR3 has 18 residues. Unmatched junction bases numbered 14, after V lost 0 bases and J lost 2 bases.

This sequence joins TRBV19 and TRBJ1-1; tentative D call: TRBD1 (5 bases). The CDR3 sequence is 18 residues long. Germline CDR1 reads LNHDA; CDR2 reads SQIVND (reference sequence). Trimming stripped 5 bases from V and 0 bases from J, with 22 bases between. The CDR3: CASSAGGTSPGMNTEAFF. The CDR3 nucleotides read TGTGCCAGTAGTGCGGGCGGGACGTCCCCAGGGATGAACACTGAAGCTTTCTTT.

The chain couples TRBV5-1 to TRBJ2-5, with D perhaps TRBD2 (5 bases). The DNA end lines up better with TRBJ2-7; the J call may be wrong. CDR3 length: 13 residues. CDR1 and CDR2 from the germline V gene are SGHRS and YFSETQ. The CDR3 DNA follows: TGCGCCAGCGGGCCGACTAACTCCTACGAGCAGTACTTC. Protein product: CASGPTNSYEQYF.